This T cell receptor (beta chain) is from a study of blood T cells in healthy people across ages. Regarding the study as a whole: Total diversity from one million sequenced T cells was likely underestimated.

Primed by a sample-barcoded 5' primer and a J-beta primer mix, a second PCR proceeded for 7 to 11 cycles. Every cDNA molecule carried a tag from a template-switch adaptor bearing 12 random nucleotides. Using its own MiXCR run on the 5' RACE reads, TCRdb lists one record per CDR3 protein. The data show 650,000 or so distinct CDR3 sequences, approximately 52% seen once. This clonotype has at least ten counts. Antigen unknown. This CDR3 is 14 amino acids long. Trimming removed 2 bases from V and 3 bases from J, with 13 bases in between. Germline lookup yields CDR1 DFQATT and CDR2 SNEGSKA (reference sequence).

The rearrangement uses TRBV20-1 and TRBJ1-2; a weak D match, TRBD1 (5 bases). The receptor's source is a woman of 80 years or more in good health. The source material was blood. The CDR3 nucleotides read TGCAGTGCTAGACCTAACACAGGACACTATGGCTACACCTTC. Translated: CSARPNTGHYGYTF.